The 14 T cell receptor beta chains below come from one sample, sequenced in a study of PD-1 blockade in classical Hodgkin lymphoma. The data were produced by immunoSEQ multiplex PCR, yet TCRdb's version contains in-frame clones alone and is incomplete. The data contain about 96,000 clones, approximately 94% of them seen just once; the ten biggest clones take up less than 2%. This sample's time point: cycle 4 day 1 (C4D1), after less than 7 weeks of nivolumab. Every patient had relapsed following autologous stem cell transplantation, and cohorts differed in brentuximab vedotin exposure. The input for sequencing was peripheral blood mononuclear cells (PBMCs), taken before the fourth cycle of nivolumab. Receptors were obtained from a human donor with classical Hodgkin lymphoma.

The count of this clone is one. The chain carries TRBV5-1 and TRBJ1-4; no reliable D call. Germline V gene lookup returns CDR1 SGHRS and CDR2 YFSETQ. The CDR3 extends over 15 amino acids. V was trimmed by 1 base and J by 8 bases, leaving 15 bases between them. The CDR3 sequence: CASSLWPDPPEKLFF. The DNA of the CDR3 is TGCGCCAGCAGCTTGTGGCCCGACCCGCCCGAAAAACTGTTTTTT. Full variable domain (outside the CDR3, taken from reference TRBV5-1 and TRBJ1-4): KAGVTQTPRYLIKTRGQQVTLSCSPISGHRSVSWYQQTPGQGLQFLFEYFSETQRNKGNFPGRFSGRQFSNSRSEMNVSTLELGDSALYLCASSLWPDPPEKLFFGSGTQLSVL.

With respect to this clone: Other DNA sequences of this sample code for an identical CDR3. This chain links TRBV5-1 with TRBJ2-7; TRBD1 aligns across 9 bases. The trim removed 3 bases at V and 6 bases at J, leaving 13 bases unmatched. The CDR3 totals 16 residues. Germline V gives CDR1 SGHRS, CDR2 YFSETQ. CDR3 bases: TGCGCCAGCAGCTGGACAAGACAGGGGGTTGGGGGCGAGCAGTACTTC. This gives the protein CASSWTRQGVGGEQYF.

The chain is built from TRBV6-4 and TRBJ2-2; D not resolved. Germline values: CDR1 MRHNA, CDR2 SNTAGT. Trimming took 0 bases from V and 3 from J, leaving 5 bases between them. The CDR3 runs 14 residues. CDR3 region: CASSDSPDTGELFF. The CDR3 bases are TGTGCCAGCAGTGACTCCCCGGACACCGGGGAGCTGTTTTTT.

The chain is built from TRBV10-1 and TRBJ2-7; D is ambiguous. From germline, CDR1 is WNHNN and CDR2 SYGVQD (reference sequence). This CDR3 region has 12 residues. Trimming took 6 bases from V and 6 from J, leaving 12 bases between them. CDR3 bases: TGCGCCAGCAGCCAACACGGTCCCGAGCAGTACTTC. Translating gives CASSQHGPEQYF.

The chain employs TRBV29-1 and TRBJ2-1; TRBD1 aligns across 11 bases. This CDR3 is 17 amino acids long. V gave up 2 bases and J gave up 0 bases; unmatched junction bases: 6. CDR1 and CDR2 from the germline V gene are SQVTM and ANQGSEA. For the CDR3, the DNA is TGCAGCGTTGAAAAGGGACAGGGGGTAAGCTCCTACAATGAGCAGTTCTTC. Protein sequence: CSVEKGQGVSSYNEQFF.

The chain uses TRBV10-3 and TRBJ2-7, with D tentatively TRBD1 (6 bases). Trimming took 7 bases from V and 1 from J, leaving 14 bases between them. Germline V gene sequence: CDR1 ENHRY, CDR2 SYGVKD. The CDR3 has 14 residues. In nucleotides, the CDR3 is TGTGCCATCAAAGAAGGACAGAAATCCTACGAGCAGTACTTC. As protein: CAIKEGQKSYEQYF.

The CDR3 DNA is TGTGCCAGCAGTTTAACTACGGGCGGGGTATACAATGAGCAGTTCTTC. This translates into CASSLTTGGVYNEQFF. This chain links TRBV27 with TRBJ2-1, with D perhaps TRBD2 (6 bases). CDR3 length: 16 amino acids. Germline lookup yields CDR1 MNHEY and CDR2 SMNVEV (reference sequence). The germline V and J ends were trimmed by 2 bases and 4 bases, with 15 bases remaining between them.

The chain combines TRBV15 with TRBJ2-2; the D is unclear. The V end lost 6 bases, the J end lost 5 bases, and 10 bases lay between the germline ends. This CDR3 spans 13 amino acids. Germline CDR1 is LNHNV and CDR2 is YYDKDF (reference sequence). The CDR3 region has the DNA TGTGCCACCAGTTTTTGGGGAACCGGGGAGCTGTTTTTT. Protein sequence: CATSFWGTGELFF.

J is TRBJ1-3 and V is TRBV6-5, with unresolved D. The germline V and J ends were trimmed by 2 bases and 0 bases, with 8 bases remaining between them. Germline V lookup: CDR1 MNHEY, CDR2 SVGAGI. The length of the CDR3 is 15 residues. The CDR3 sequence: CASSYRGFSGNTIYF. The CDR3 coding sequence is TGTGCCAGCAGTTACCGTGGGTTCTCTGGAAACACCATATATTTT.

The CDR3 sequence is CASSLTQTGAGELFF. The DNA for the CDR3 is TGTGCCAGCAGCTTAACCCAAACAGGGGCCGGGGAGCTGTTTTTT. This chain connects TRBV7-9 to TRBJ2-2, with 7 bases matching TRBD1. The junction had 6 bases not matched to a gene; V was cut back by 2 bases and J by 6 bases. The CDR3 is made up of 15 amino acids. The germline V gene encodes CDR1 SEHNR and CDR2 FQNEAQ (reference sequence).

The V and J genes are TRBV7-8 and TRBJ2-7; 7 bases agree with TRBD2. The V gene's germline CDR1 is SGHVS and CDR2 FQNEAQ. This CDR3 spans 15 amino acids. V lost 5 bases, J lost 3 bases, and 10 bases stayed unmatched. This CDR3 is CASSARTRTNYEQYF. DNA of the CDR3: TGTGCCAGCAGCGCTCGGACTAGAACAAACTACGAGCAGTACTTC.

J is TRBJ1-5 and V is TRBV27; D ambiguous. CDR1 and CDR2 (germline): MNHEY, SMNVEV (reference sequence). The V gene lost 6 bases and the J gene lost 5 bases, with 20 bases spanning the gap. The CDR3 covers 16 residues. The DNA of the CDR3 is TGTGCCAGCAGCAAGGCCCCCTTGGGGATGGATCAGCCCCAGCATTTT. Translated, it gives CASSKAPLGMDQPQHF.

The sample holds one count of this clone. The chain employs TRBV30 and TRBJ2-2; 7 nucleotides agree with TRBD2. Germline loops: CDR1 GTSNPN, CDR2 SVGIG (reference sequence). CDR3 length: 14 residues. Trimming at V came to 2 bases and at J to 11 bases, leaving 11 bases not matched to a gene. CDR3 sequence: CAWSSPSGPRELFF. Written as DNA, the CDR3 is TGTGCCTGGAGTAGCCCTAGCGGACCACGCGAGCTGTTTTTT.

The DNA for the CDR3 is TGTGCCAGCTATCCCCGGGGGCCTAGTGGCTACACCTTC. It translates to CASYPRGPSGYTF. The V call is TRBV28, the J call TRBJ1-2, with D perhaps TRBD1 (6 bases). Trimming took off 8 bases at V and 7 bases at J, with 17 bases between the two ends. This CDR3 has 13 residues. Germline values: CDR1 MDHEN, CDR2 SYDVKM.